This T cell receptor beta chain comes out of a study of a mutant IDH1 vaccine in newly diagnosed glioma. Study in general: Treated patients showed a male proportion of approximately 62%, a female proportion of approximately 38%, and a mean age of approximately 40 years. It was radiotherapy, temozolomide, or both that patients received previously, with most receiving both.

The CDR3 consists of 16 residues. V was cut by 1 base and J by 7 bases, with 17 bases left in between. Germline V gene data show CDR1 as MGHRA and CDR2 as YSYEKL. The time point is: baseline, week 1 (first vaccination visit). Treatment denoted: pre-vaccination baseline after standard-of-care therapy. Some clones are missing from TCRdb's copy, which holds only in-frame ones; the method was immunoSEQ multiplex PCR. Of around 37,000 clones detected, roughly 92% appear once; the ten largest clones hold 15% to 20%. The source of this sequence is a man aged 18 to 29 with glioma. Sequencing used PBMCs, obtained from a glioma patient treated with radiotherapy, temozolomide or both. The chain joins TRBV4-1 to TRBJ2-1; no clear D gene. The chain's CDR3 is CASSQANMGFTNEQFF. The CDR3 nucleotides are TGCGCCAGCAGCCAAGCGAATATGGGGTTCACAAATGAGCAGTTCTTC.